Following are 8 T cell receptor beta chains from one sample sequenced in a study of T cells expressing NK-cell markers. After re-calling the 5' RACE reads, TCRdb lists one entry per CDR3 protein, DNA absent. This sample contains about 260,000 distinct CDR3 sequences. Material for sequencing was blood T cells: a sorted CD56 or NKG2C T cell subset, CD4+ or CD8+ T cells, or bulk PBMC T cells (not recorded which). These receptors originate from a man between 18 and 35 years old in good health.

The chain recombines TRBV6-1 with TRBJ2-5; without DNA, the TCRdb call of TRBD2 cannot be checked. Germline CDR1 MNHNS, CDR2 SASEGT. This CDR3 is built from 14 residues. CDR3 sequence: CASTRSGGEETQYF.

The rearrangement uses TRBV18 and TRBJ2-1; TCRdb's assignment of TRBD2 cannot be checked, as there is no DNA. The CDR3 is 19 residues long. Germline V gene lookup returns CDR1 KGHSH and CDR2 LQKENI. CDR3 residues: CASSPPGQFLAGKNNEQFF.

The chain uses TRBV4-3 and TRBJ2-1; TCRdb picks TRBD2, but there is no DNA to check that call. Germline V gives CDR1 LGHNA, CDR2 YSLEER. The CDR3 loop spans 18 amino acids. The CDR3 sequence: CASSQDLGLAQTYNEQFF.

The V and J genes are TRBV12-3 or TRBV12-4 and TRBJ2-4; absent DNA, TCRdb's TRBD1 call cannot be checked. The CDR3 consists of 17 residues. The CDR3 reads CASSLRGNLLAKNIQYF.

The CDR3: CSARPPGLDYGYTF. This chain connects TRBV20-1 to TRBJ1-2. Germline CDR1 DFQATT, CDR2 SNEGSKA (reference sequence). There are 14 residues in the CDR3.

The chain carries TRBV7-2 and TRBJ2-1; TCRdb designates TRBD2, a call that cannot be tested without DNA. This CDR3 is built from 14 residues. Germline CDR1 and CDR2: SGHTA and FQGNSA. Here the CDR3 reads CASSQEVAYNEQFF.

The chain carries TRBV29-1 and TRBJ2-2; TCRdb names TRBD1, which stays unverified in the absence of DNA. There are 15 residues in the CDR3. CDR1 is SQVTM and CDR2 is ANQGSEA in the germline V gene. CDR3: CSVFRDRGITGELFF.

V usage is TRBV20-1 and J usage is TRBJ2-5; TCRdb names TRBD1, which stays unverified in the absence of DNA. Looked up from germline, CDR1 is DFQATT and CDR2 is SNEGSKA (reference sequence). The CDR3 runs 13 residues. CDR3 loop: CSARVRQGETQYF.